These 10 T cell receptor beta chains came from one sample sequenced in a study of T cell changes during pregnancy in multiple sclerosis. Libraries were prepared by immunoSEQ multiplex PCR; TCRdb keeps only in-frame clonotypes and omits some of them. There are 95,000 to 100,000 clones in the sample; more than 85% occur only once, and 3% to 3.5% lies in the top ten. This specimen was peripheral blood, taken in the second trimester of pregnancy. Receptor source: a female donor with multiple sclerosis, enrolled in a pregnancy study.

The CDR3 nucleotides are TGTGCCAGTAGTATTTTCCACATCTACGAGCAGTACTTC. This codes for CASSIFHIYEQYF. The chain uses TRBV19 and TRBJ2-7; no clear D gene. Trimming shortened V by 3 bases and J by 3 bases, and 9 bases separated the two germline ends. This CDR3 spans 13 amino acids. Germline assignment: CDR1 LNHDA and CDR2 SQIVND (reference sequence).

The V gene is TRBV27, the J gene TRBJ2-1, with 12 bases fitting TRBD2. The CDR3 covers 17 residues. In germline, CDR1 is MNHEY, CDR2 SMNVEV (reference sequence). V lost 4 bases and J lost 8; bases outside the gene matches: 12. The CDR3: CASSSRLAGERRYEQFF. DNA for the CDR3: TGTGCCAGCAGTTCTCGACTAGCGGGAGAACGTCGGTATGAGCAGTTCTTC.

V gene TRBV2 combines with J gene TRBJ2-5; no reliable D call. The CDR3 contains 12 residues. V was pared by 1 base and J by 4 bases, with 4 bases between. The germline gives CDR1 SNHLY, CDR2 FYNNEI. The CDR3 region has the DNA TGTGCCAGCAGTGAAGGGGCAGAGACCCAGTACTTC. It yields the protein CASSEGAETQYF.

As regards this clone: Within the sample, other DNA sequences also encode this same CDR3. The V and J genes are TRBV28 and TRBJ2-7; TRBD2 aligns across 16 bases. CDR1 and CDR2 (germline): MDHEN, SYDVKM. The CDR3 has 14 residues. Trimming took 6 bases from V and 13 from J; bases not matched to a gene: 9. The CDR3 sequence: CASSQGLAGGEAYF. In DNA, the CDR3 is TGTGCCAGCAGCCAGGGACTAGCGGGAGGGGAGGCATACTTC.

This clone has just one count. This chain joins TRBV13 and TRBJ1-1, with a tentative D call TRBD1 (5 bases). CDR3 length: 16 residues. From germline, CDR1 is PRHDT and CDR2 FYEKMQ (reference sequence). The germline V and J ends were trimmed by 2 bases and 0 bases, with 13 bases remaining between them. The CDR3 protein is CASSLWSGLMNTEAFF. DNA of the CDR3: TGTGCCAGCAGCTTATGGTCAGGGCTGATGAACACTGAAGCTTTCTTT.

This clone was seen ten or more times. This chain joins TRBV7-9 and TRBJ2-4; TRBD1 is a possible D gene (6 bases). CDR1 is SEHNR and CDR2 is FQNEAQ in the germline V gene (reference sequence). The CDR3 length is 14 residues. V gave up 4 bases and J gave up 8 bases, with 15 bases separating them. CDR3 nucleotides: TGTGCCAGCAGCTCCGGGACGGCAGGGGACATTCAGTACTTC. It is translated as CASSSGTAGDIQYF.

The V and J genes are TRBV6-5 and TRBJ2-3; D gene unclear. Per germline, CDR1 MNHEY and CDR2 SVGAGI. V lost 2 bases and J 0 bases, leaving 6 bases between the germline ends. The CDR3 covers 14 residues. DNA for the CDR3: TGTGCCAGCAGTTACGAGACTAGCACAGATACGCAGTATTTT. Translating gives CASSYETSTDTQYF.

The V and J genes are TRBV27 and TRBJ2-3; weak D call: TRBD1 (6 bases). V lost 2 bases and J lost 2, with 8 bases in between. This CDR3 is built from 14 residues. CDR1 MNHEY and CDR2 SMNVEV come from the germline V gene (reference sequence). The CDR3 is CASSLDRFTDTQYF. The CDR3 bases are TGTGCCAGCAGTTTAGACAGGTTCACAGATACGCAGTATTTT.

This chain uses TRBV2 with TRBJ2-5; the D is unclear. Germline loops: CDR1 SNHLY, CDR2 FYNNEI. Trimming stripped 2 bases from V and 5 bases from J, with 6 bases between. The CDR3 is 12 amino acids. DNA of the CDR3: TGTGCCAGCAGTGAATATTTGGAGACCCAGTACTTC. Its protein product is CASSEYLETQYF.

The chain couples TRBV25-1 to TRBJ2-3; the match to TRBD2 covers 7 bases. This CDR3 has 16 amino acids. Germline V gives CDR1 MGHDK, CDR2 SYGVNS. The ends lost 0 bases at V and 1 base at J; junction bases unmatched: 4. In DNA form, the CDR3 reads TGTGCCAGCAGTGAATATGCGGGAGCGGGCACAGATACGCAGTATTTT. Translating it yields CASSEYAGAGTDTQYF.